Listed here is a single TCR beta chain. As yet, its antigen is unknown. This sample was taken from a study of beta chain features in type 1 diabetes. The study's findings and limits: Patients with type 1 diabetes showed fewer VDJ junction insertions and more deletions. Shortening that was moderate but significant affected the TCRB CDR3s of Type 1 diabetes patients in all four CD4+ subsets.

There was one heparinised blood draw per donor, averaging roughly 110 mL. Via CD45RO/CCR7/CD25/CD127/CD95/CD27, cells of the CD4+ naive, central memory, regulatory and stem cell-like memory subsets were sorted. Reverse transcribing all isolated RNA meant expressed TCRB transcripts were sequenced. Only in-frame clones appear in the TCRdb table, and some are missing; sequencing was by immunoSEQ multiplex PCR. The sample consists of about 150,000 clones, about 13% of them appearing once. Sequenced input: central memory CD4+ T cells from blood. The TCR was taken from a man aged 18-30 years with type 1 diabetes.

The CDR3 reads CSAPPNTEAFF. CDR3 nucleotides: TGCAGTGCTCCCCCGAACACTGAAGCTTTCTTT. The genes are TRBV20-1 and TRBJ1-1; D gene ambiguous. The CDR3 consists of 11 residues. Germline values: CDR1 DFQATT, CDR2 SNEGSKA (reference sequence). Trimming removed 5 bases at V and 1 base at J, with 5 bases between.